This T cell receptor (beta chain) appears in the sequencing data of a study of T cells after yellow fever vaccination. Remarks on this clonotype: Its target is not known.

Study conclusions and caveats: Post-booster repertoires contained most primary-vaccination clones again (roughly 95% CD4, 88% CD8).

Template-switching 5'RACE yielded the TCR cDNA; a universal primer site and UMIs were added in the process. One entry per CDR3 protein, called by TCRdb with MiXCR from the 5' RACE reads. The sample lists about 320,000 distinct CDR3 sequences, around 7% occurring once. V shed 5 bases and J 5 bases; nucleotides not matched to a gene: 9. This CDR3 contains 15 residues. This clonotype originated in a man between 18 and 29 years old who received the YFV17D yellow fever vaccine. The sample in question was PBMCs, obtained approximately 40 days after the first yellow fever vaccination. The V call is TRBV12-3 or TRBV12-4, the J call TRBJ2-5, with 9 positions matching TRBD2. Here the CDR3 DNA reads TGTGCCAGCAGTAGCGGGGGGCTTTCTCAGGAGACCCAGTACTTC. It codes for CASSSGGLSQETQYF.